One sample yielded the 14 T cell receptor beta chains listed below, sequenced in a study of beta chain features in type 1 diabetes. Study observations and caveats: Shorter TCRB CDR3s, moderately but significantly so, marked every one of the four CD4+ subsets in Type 1 diabetes patients.

The antigens these receptors bind are not known. The study reverse transcribed the entire isolated RNA, so it sequenced expressed TCRB transcripts. Using immunoSEQ multiplex PCR, the repertoire was profiled, and TCRdb retains in-frame clones only, with some absent. The repertoire holds 250,000 to 300,000 clones, with roughly 13% as singletons. The sample comprised naive CD4+ T cells from blood. The origin of the receptors is a man aged 25-40 years with type 1 diabetes.

This clone was found a few times. This sequence joins TRBV28 and TRBJ2-7; TRBD2 matches 7 bases. The CDR3 length is 15 residues. Germline-derived CDR1 and CDR2 are MDHEN and SYDVKM. V dropped 6 bases and J dropped 7; count of bases not matched to a gene: 15. The chain's CDR3 is CASSLPELPRGEQYF. Here the CDR3 DNA reads TGTGCCAGCAGCCTCCCCGAGCTGCCGCGGGGGGAGCAGTACTTC.

The sample holds a few counts of this clone. The chain is built from TRBV6-5 and TRBJ2-3; D remains ambiguous. V lost 5 bases to trimming and J lost 7 bases, with 13 bases between them. Germline assignment: CDR1 MNHEY and CDR2 SVGAGI. This CDR3 has 13 amino acids. The DNA of the CDR3 is TGTGCCAGCAGTCAAACCGGCGGCAATACGCAGTATTTT. This codes for CASSQTGGNTQYF.

In regard to this clone: In the same sample, other DNA sequences code for this CDR3. The chain couples TRBV5-1 to TRBJ2-5, with no clear D. Germline assignment: CDR1 SGHRS and CDR2 YFSETQ. V was clipped by 1 base and J by 5 bases, with 6 bases between them. The length of the CDR3 is 12 residues. As DNA, the CDR3 is TGCGCCAGCAGCTTGCCCGGGGAGACCCAGTACTTC. This codes for CASSLPGETQYF.

This clone was seen more than once but under ten times. Other DNA sequences within the sample encode an identical CDR3. The chain uses TRBV7-9 and TRBJ2-5; 8 nucleotides agree with TRBD1. Germline CDR1 is SEHNR and CDR2 is FQNEAQ (reference sequence). The CDR3 has 14 residues. V shed 5 bases, J shed 2 bases, and the junction held 4 bases outside the gene matches. CDR3 region: CASSLRTGQETQYF. The CDR3 DNA reads as TGTGCCAGCAGCCTCCGGACAGGGCAAGAGACCCAGTACTTC.

This clone was counted only a few times. The chain combines TRBV5-4 with TRBJ1-2; D is possibly TRBD1 (5 bases). The CDR3 is 15 residues long. With 4 bases removed from V and 0 bases from J, the gap between germline ends came to 13 bases. Germline loops: CDR1 SGHNT, CDR2 YYREEE (reference sequence). The CDR3 is CASSPGGNSNYGYTF. The CDR3 nucleotides are TGTGCCAGCAGCCCGGGGGGGAACTCTAACTATGGCTACACCTTC.

V is TRBV28 and J is TRBJ2-1; 11 nucleotides agree with TRBD2. The CDR3 loop spans 16 amino acids. The germline V gene encodes CDR1 MDHEN and CDR2 SYDVKM. The junction had 8 bases not matched to a gene; V was cut back by 4 bases and J by 6 bases. CDR3 in DNA: TGTGCCAGCAGTTCGTTAGCGGGAGGGCGGGTCAATGAGCAGTTCTTC. Encoded protein: CASSSLAGGRVNEQFF.

This clone was counted a few times. The V gene is TRBV21-1, the J gene TRBJ2-7; the D call in the table, TRBD1, was not verified against the DNA. TRBV21-1 is given as a pseudogene. The length of the CDR3 is 14 residues. Here the CDR3 DNA reads TGTGCCAGCAGCCACTCCAGGGTGTTCTACGAGCAGTACTTC. It is translated as CASSHSRVFYEQYF.

This clone was counted a few times. The rearrangement uses TRBV28 and TRBJ2-5; D is unresolved. This CDR3 comprises 15 residues. V was trimmed by 0 bases and J by 5 bases, leaving 13 bases between them. Germline loops: CDR1 MDHEN, CDR2 SYDVKM. CDR3 sequence reads: CASSLWSAGVETQYF. The CDR3 DNA reads TGTGCCAGCAGTTTATGGTCGGCAGGCGTGGAGACCCAGTACTTC.

This clone was picked up a small number of times. This rearrangement joins TRBV4-1 to TRBJ2-5; the match to TRBD2 covers 10 bases. The CDR3 totals 17 residues. The V segment lost 5 bases and the J segment 0 bases; nucleotides outside the gene matches: 9. The V gene's germline CDR1 is MGHRA and CDR2 YSYEKL. For the CDR3, the DNA is TGCGCCAGCAGCGGAAGACTAGCGGGTAGAAACCAAGAGACCCAGTACTTC. This sequence encodes CASSGRLAGRNQETQYF.

The V gene is TRBV27, the J gene TRBJ1-1; no clear D gene. CDR3 length: 14 residues. Per the germline V gene, CDR1 is MNHEY and CDR2 is SMNVEV (reference sequence). Trimming stripped 8 bases from V and 1 base from J, with 14 bases between. Here the CDR3 reads CASGPSGRNTEAFF. The CDR3 nucleotides are TGTGCCAGCGGGCCGAGTGGCCGGAACACTGAAGCTTTCTTT.

In its sample, this clone was seen a few times. The V call is TRBV5-1, the J call TRBJ2-1, with TRBD2 matching over 8 bases. Germline loops: CDR1 SGHRS, CDR2 YFSETQ. Trimming took 0 bases from V and 0 from J; bases not matched to a gene: 2. The CDR3 loop spans 16 amino acids. The CDR3 loop is CASSLAGGSSYNEQFF. In DNA, the CDR3 is TGCGCCAGCAGCTTGGCGGGAGGGAGCTCCTACAATGAGCAGTTCTTC.

This clone was observed a few times. The V and J genes are TRBV7-6 and TRBJ2-7; D unresolved. The V gene lost 4 bases and the J gene lost 5 bases, with 18 bases spanning the gap. The CDR3 extends over 15 amino acids. CDR1 and CDR2 (germline): SGHVS, FNYEAQ. This CDR3 reads CASSSGPGGRDEQYF. The CDR3 region has the DNA TGTGCCAGCAGCTCCGGCCCCGGCGGCCGTGACGAGCAGTACTTC.

This clone showed up just a few times. The genes are TRBV7-2 and TRBJ2-6; perhaps TRBD2 as D (5 bases). V lost 5 bases to trimming and J lost 1 base, with 12 bases between them. Germline V CDR1 and CDR2: SGHTA, FQGNSA. The CDR3 consists of 16 residues. In DNA, the CDR3 is TGTGCCAGCAGCCCAGCGGTGGAATCTGGGGCCAACGTCCTGACTTTC. It is translated as CASSPAVESGANVLTF.

This clone was observed a single time. The rearrangement links TRBV15 to TRBJ2-4, with 9 bases fitting TRBD1. Germline V CDR1 and CDR2: LNHNV, YYDKDF (reference sequence). The CDR3 is 13 residues long. V dropped 8 bases and J dropped 9; count of bases not matched to a gene: 8. DNA for the CDR3: TGTGCCACCGCGGGACAGGGCTTTAGCATTCAGTACTTC. This codes for CATAGQGFSIQYF.